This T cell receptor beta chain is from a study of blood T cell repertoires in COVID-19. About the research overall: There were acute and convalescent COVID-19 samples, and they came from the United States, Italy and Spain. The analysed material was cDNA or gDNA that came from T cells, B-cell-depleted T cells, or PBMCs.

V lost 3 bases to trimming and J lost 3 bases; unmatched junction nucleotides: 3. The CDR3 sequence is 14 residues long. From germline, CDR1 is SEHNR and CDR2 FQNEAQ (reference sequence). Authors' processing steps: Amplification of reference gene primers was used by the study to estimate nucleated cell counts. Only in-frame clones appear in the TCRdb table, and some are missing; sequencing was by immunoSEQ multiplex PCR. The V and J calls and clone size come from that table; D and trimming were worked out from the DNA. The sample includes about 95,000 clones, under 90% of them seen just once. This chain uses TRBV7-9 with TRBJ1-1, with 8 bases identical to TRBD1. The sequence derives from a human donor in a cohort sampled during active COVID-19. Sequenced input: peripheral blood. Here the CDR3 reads CASSFQGADTEAFF. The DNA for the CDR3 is TGTGCCAGCAGCTTTCAGGGGGCAGACACTGAAGCTTTCTTT.